This T cell receptor (beta chain) originates from a study of blood T cell repertoires in COVID-19. Across the whole study: PBMCs, B-cell-depleted T cells, or T cells were the source of the cDNA or gDNA that made up the material.

Germline CDR1 is SGDLS and CDR2 is YYNGEE. The CDR3 has 15 residues. V shed 1 base and J shed 0 bases, with 8 bases lying between them. This clone was seen once. Cohorts were determined from participant-reported clinical history. Original analysis: Nucleated cell number was recorded as an estimate derived from reference gene primer amplification. Data came from immunoSEQ multiplex PCR; TCRdb stores just in-frame clones and leaves some out. Clonal size and the V and J genes are those of that table, whereas D and trimming came from the DNA. The sample carries roughly 76,000 clones, about 89% recorded once.

The chain carries TRBV9 and TRBJ1-3, with D possibly matching TRBD1 (5 bases). Sequenced material: PBMCs or T cells enriched from blood (not recorded which). This clonotype was obtained from a woman between 45 and 60 years old with acute COVID-19. CDR3 sequence (DNA): TGTGCCAGCAGCGTACAGGGTAACTCTGGAAACACCATATATTTT. It is translated as CASSVQGNSGNTIYF. Combining the CDR3 with reference TRBV9 and TRBJ1-3 gives the whole variable domain DSGVTQTPKHLITATGQRVTLRCSPRSGDLSVYWYQQSLDQGLQFLIQYYNGEERAKGNILERFSAQQFPDLHSELNLSSLELGDSALYFCASSVQGNSGNTIYFGEGSWLTVV.